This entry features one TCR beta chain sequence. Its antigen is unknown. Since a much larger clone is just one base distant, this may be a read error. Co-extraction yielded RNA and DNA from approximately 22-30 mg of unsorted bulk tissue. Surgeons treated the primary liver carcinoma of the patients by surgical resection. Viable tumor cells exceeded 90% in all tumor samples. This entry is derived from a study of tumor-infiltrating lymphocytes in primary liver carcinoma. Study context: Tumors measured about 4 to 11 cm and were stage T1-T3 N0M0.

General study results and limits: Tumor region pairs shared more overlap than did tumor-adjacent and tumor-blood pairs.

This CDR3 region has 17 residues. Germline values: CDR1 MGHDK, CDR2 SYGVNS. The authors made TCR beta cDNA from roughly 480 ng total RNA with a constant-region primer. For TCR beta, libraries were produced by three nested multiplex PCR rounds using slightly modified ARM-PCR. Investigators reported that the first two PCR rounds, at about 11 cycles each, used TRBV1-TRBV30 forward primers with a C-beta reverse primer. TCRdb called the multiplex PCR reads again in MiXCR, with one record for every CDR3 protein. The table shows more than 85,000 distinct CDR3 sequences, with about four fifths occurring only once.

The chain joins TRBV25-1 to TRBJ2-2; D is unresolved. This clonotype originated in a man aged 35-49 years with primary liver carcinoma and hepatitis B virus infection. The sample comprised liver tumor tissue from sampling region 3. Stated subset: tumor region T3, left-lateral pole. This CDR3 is CASRKGDILANTRELFF. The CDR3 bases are TGTGCCAGCAGGAAAGGAGACATTCTCGCGAACACCAGGGAGCTGTTTTTT. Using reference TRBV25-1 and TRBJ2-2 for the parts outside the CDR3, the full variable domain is EADIYQTPRYLVIGTGKKITLECSQTMGHDKMYWYQQDPGMELHLIHYSYGVNSTEKGDLSSESTVSRIRTEHFPLTLESARPSHTSQYLCASRKGDILANTRELFFGEGSRLTVL.